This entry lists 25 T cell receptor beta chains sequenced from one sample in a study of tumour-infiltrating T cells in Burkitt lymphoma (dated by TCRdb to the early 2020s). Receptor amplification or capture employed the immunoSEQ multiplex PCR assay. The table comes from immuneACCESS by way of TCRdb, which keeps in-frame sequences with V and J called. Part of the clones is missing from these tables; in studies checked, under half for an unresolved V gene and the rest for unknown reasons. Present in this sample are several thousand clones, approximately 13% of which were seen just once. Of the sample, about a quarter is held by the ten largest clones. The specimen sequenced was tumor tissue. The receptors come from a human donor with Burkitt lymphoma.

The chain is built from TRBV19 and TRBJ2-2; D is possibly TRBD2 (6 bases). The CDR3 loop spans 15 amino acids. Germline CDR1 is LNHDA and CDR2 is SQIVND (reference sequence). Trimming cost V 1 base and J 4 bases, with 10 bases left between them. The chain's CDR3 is CASSIGGASTGELFF. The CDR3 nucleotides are TGTGCCAGTAGTATAGGCGGGGCGAGCACCGGGGAGCTGTTTTTT.

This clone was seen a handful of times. As DNA, the CDR3 is TGTGCCAGTAGTATCGGGACAGGGGGCGAGTTTACACCTAACTATGGCTACACCTTC. Amino acids: CASSIGTGGEFTPNYGYTF. This rearrangement joins TRBV19 to TRBJ1-2; TRBD1 matches at 12 bases. This CDR3 has 19 amino acids. J lost 0 bases, V lost 3 bases, and 11 bases had no gene match. Germline V gives CDR1 LNHDA, CDR2 SQIVND (reference sequence).

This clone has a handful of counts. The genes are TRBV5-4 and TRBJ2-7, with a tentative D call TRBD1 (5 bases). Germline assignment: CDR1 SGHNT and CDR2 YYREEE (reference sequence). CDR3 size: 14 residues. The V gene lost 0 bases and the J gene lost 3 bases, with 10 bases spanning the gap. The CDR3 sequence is CASSLGDRGYEQYF. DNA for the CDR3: TGTGCCAGCAGCTTGGGAGACAGAGGCTACGAGCAGTACTTC.

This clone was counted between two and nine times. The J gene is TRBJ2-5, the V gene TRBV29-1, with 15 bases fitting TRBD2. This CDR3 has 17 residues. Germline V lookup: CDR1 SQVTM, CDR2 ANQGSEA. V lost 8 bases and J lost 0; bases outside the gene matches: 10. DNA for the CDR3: TGCAGCCTTGGACTAGCGGGAGGGGAGACGTACCAAGAGACCCAGTACTTC. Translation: CSLGLAGGETYQETQYF.

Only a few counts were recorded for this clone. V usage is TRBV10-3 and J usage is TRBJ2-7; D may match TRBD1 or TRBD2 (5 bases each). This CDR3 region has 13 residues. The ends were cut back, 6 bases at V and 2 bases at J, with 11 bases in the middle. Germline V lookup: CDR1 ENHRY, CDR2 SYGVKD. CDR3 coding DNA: TGTGCCATCAGGTGGGACGAAGCCTACGAGCAGTACTTC. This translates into CAIRWDEAYEQYF.

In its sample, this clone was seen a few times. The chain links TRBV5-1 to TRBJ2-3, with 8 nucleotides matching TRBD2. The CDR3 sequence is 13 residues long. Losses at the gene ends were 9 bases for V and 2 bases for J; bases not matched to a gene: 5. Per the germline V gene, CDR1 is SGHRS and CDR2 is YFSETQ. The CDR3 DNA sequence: TGCGCCACGGGCGGGGGGTCCACAGATACGCAGTATTTT. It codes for CATGGGSTDTQYF.

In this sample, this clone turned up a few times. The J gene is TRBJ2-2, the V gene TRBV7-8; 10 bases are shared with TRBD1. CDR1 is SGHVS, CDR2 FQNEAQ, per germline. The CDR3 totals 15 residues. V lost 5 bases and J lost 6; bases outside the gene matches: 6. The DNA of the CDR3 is TGTGCCAGCAGCAACCGGGACAGGGGCCCCGGGGAGCTGTTTTTT. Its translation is CASSNRDRGPGELFF.

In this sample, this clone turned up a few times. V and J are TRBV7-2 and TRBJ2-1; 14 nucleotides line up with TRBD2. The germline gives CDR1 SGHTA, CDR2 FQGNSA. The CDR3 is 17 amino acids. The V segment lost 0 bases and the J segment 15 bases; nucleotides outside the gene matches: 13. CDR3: CASSLAPGPGLAGVSFF. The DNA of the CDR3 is TGTGCCAGCAGCTTAGCGCCGGGGCCGGGACTAGCGGGAGTCTCGTTCTTC.

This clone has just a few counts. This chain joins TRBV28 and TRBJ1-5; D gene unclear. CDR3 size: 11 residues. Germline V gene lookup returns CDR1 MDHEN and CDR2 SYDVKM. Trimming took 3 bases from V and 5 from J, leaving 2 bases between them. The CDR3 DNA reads TGTGCCAGCAGTTTCGATCAGCCCCAGCATTTT. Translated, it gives CASSFDQPQHF.

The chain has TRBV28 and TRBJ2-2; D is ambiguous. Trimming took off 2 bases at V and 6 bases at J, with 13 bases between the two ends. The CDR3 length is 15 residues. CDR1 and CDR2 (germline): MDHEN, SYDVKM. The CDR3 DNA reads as TGTGCCAGCAGTTTAAGGGCTGGGCCCCCCGGGGAGCTGTTTTTT. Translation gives CASSLRAGPPGELFF.

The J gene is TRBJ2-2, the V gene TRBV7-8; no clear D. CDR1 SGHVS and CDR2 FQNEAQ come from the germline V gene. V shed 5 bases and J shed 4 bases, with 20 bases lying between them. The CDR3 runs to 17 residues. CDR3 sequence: CASSPSSKPAGTGELFF. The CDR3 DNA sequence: TGTGCCAGCAGCCCCTCTAGTAAGCCCGCAGGCACCGGGGAGCTGTTTTTT.

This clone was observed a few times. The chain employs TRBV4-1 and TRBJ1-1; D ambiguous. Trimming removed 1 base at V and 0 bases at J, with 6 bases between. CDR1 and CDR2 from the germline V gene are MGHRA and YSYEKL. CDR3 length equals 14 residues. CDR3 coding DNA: TGCGCCAGCAGCCAAGGACCGATGAACACTGAAGCTTTCTTT. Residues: CASSQGPMNTEAFF.

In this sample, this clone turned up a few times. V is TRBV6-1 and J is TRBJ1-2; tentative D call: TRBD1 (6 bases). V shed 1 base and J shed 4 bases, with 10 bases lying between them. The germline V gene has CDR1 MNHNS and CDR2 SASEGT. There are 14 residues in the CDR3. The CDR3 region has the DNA TGTGCCAGCAGTGAAGGGACAGAACTCTATGGCTACACCTTC. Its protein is CASSEGTELYGYTF.

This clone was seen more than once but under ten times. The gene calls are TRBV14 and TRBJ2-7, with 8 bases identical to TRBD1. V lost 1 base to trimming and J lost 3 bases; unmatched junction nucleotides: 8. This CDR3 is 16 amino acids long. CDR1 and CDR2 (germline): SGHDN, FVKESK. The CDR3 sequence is CASSQVEGRGLYEQYF. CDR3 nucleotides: TGTGCCAGCAGCCAAGTGGAGGGCAGGGGGCTCTACGAGCAGTACTTC.

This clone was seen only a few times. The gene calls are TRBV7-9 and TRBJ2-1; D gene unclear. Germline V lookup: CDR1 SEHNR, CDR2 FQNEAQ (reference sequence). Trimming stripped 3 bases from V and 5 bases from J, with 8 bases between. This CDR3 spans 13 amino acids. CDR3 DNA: TGTGCCAGCAGCTTTACAACGAACAATGAGCAGTTCTTC. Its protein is CASSFTTNNEQFF.

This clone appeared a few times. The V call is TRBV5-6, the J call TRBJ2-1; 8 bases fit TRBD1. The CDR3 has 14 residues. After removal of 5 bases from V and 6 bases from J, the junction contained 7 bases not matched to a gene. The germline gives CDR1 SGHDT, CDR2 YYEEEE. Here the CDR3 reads CASSFGTGPNEQFF. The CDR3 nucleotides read TGTGCCAGCAGTTTCGGGACAGGACCCAATGAGCAGTTCTTC.

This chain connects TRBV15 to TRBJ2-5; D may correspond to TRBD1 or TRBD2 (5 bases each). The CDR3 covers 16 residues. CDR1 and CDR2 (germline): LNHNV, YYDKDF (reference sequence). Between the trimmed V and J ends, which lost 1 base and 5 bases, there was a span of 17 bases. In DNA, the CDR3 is TGTGCCACCAGCAGAGCGGACACGGGAATCGTGGAGACCCAGTACTTC. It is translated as CATSRADTGIVETQYF.

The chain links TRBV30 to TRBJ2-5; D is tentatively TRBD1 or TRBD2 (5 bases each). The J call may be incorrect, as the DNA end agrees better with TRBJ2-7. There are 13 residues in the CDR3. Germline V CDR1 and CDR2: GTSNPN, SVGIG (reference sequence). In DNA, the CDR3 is TGTGCCTGGAGTGCGGGGCTCCAATACGAGCAGTACTTC. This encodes CAWSAGLQYEQYF.

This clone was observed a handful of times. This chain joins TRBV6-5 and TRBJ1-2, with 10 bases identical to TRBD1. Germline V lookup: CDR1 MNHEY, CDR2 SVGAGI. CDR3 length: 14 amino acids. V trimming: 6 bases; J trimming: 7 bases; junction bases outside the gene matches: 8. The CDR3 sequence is CASSHFDRGLGYTF. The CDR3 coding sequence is TGTGCCAGCAGCCACTTTGACAGGGGGCTTGGCTACACCTTC.

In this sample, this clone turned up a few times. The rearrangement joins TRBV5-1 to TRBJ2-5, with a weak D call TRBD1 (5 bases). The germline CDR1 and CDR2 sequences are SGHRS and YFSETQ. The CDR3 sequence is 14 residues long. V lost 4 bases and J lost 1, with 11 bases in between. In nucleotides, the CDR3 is TGCGCCAGCAGCCAAGGGGTCCTCCAAGAGACCCAGTACTTC. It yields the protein CASSQGVLQETQYF.

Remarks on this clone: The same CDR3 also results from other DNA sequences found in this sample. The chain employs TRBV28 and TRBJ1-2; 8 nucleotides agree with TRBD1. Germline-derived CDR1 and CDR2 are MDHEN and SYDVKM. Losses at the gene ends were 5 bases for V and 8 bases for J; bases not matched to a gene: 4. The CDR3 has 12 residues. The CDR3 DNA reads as TGTGCCAGCAGTCTAGGACAGGGAGGCTACACCTTC. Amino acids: CASSLGQGGYTF.

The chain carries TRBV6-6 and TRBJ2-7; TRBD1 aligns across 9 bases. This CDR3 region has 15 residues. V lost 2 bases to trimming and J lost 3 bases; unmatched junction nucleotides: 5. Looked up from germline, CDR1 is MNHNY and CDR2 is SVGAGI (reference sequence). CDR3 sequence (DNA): TGTGCCAGCAGTTACCCGGGACAGGGAGACTACGAGCAGTACTTC. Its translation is CASSYPGQGDYEQYF.

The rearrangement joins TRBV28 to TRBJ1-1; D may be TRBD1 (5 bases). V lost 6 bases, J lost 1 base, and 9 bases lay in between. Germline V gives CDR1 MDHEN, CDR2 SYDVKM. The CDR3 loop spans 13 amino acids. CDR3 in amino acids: CASSLTGNTEAFF. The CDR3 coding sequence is TGTGCCAGCAGCCTCACAGGGAACACTGAAGCTTTCTTT.

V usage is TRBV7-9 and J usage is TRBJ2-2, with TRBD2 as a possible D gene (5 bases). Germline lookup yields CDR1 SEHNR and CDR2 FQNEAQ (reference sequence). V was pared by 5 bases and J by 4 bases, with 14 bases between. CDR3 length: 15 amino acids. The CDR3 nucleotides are TGTGCCAGCAGCGTACCGGGATTGCCCACCGGGGAGCTGTTTTTT. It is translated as CASSVPGLPTGELFF.

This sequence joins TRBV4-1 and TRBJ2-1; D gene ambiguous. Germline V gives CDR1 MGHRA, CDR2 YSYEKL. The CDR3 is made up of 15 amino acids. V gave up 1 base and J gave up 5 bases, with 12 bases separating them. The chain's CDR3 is CASSQGRSSNNEQFF. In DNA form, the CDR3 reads TGCGCCAGCAGCCAAGGGCGCTCTTCTAACAATGAGCAGTTCTTC.